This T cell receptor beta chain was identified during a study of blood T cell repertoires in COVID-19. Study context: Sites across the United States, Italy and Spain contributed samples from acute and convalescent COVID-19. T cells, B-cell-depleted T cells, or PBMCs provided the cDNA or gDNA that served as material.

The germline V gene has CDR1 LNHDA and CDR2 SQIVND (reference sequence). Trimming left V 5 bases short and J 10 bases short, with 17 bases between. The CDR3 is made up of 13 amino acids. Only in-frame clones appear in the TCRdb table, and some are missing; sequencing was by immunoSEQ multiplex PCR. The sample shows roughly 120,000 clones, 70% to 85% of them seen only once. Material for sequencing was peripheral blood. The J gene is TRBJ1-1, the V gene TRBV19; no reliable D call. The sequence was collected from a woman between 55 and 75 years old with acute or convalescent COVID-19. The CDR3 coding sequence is TGTGCCAGTAGTCCGTGGGCCTCGGGAGGAGCTTTCTTT. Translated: CASSPWASGGAFF.